One sample yielded the 23 T cell receptor beta chains listed below, sequenced in a study of tumor-infiltrating lymphocytes in primary liver carcinoma. TCR beta cDNA was prepared out of around 460 ng total RNA by means of a constant-region primer. What produced the TCR beta libraries was three nested multiplex PCR rounds using slightly modified ARM-PCR. A C-beta reverse primer and TRBV1-TRBV30 forward primers served in each of the first two PCR rounds, at 10 cycles apiece. TCRdb reprocessed the multiplex PCR reads via MiXCR and lists one record per CDR3 protein. The repertoire consists of about 84,000 distinct CDR3 sequences, with approximately 72% occurring once and the leading ten covering 19%. Unsorted bulk tissue (roughly 17-34 mg) underwent RNA and DNA co-extraction. Sequencing was performed on liver tumor tissue from sampling region 1. Sample subset: tumor region T1, superior pole. These receptors all stem from a man in his forties with primary liver carcinoma and hepatitis B virus infection.

This sequence joins TRBV5-1 and TRBJ2-1; 13 nucleotides line up with TRBD2. CDR3 length: 20 amino acids. The germline V gene has CDR1 SGHRS and CDR2 YFSETQ. With 4 bases clipped from V and 1 base from J, the junction kept 14 bases outside the gene matches. CDR3 coding DNA: TGCGCCAGCAGCCCTGGGGCCCCGGGACTAGCGGGAAAGTCCTACAATGAGCAGTTCTTC. Protein product: CASSPGAPGLAGKSYNEQFF.

The gene calls are TRBV28 and TRBJ2-1, with D unclear. This CDR3 spans 12 amino acids. Trimming removed 5 bases from V and 8 bases from J, with 10 bases in between. CDR1 and CDR2 (germline): MDHEN, SYDVKM. CDR3 sequence (DNA): TGTGCCAGCAGTCCCCACGCGGATGAGCAGTTCTTC. This translates into CASSPHADEQFF.

Turning to this clonotype: No conserved phenylalanine or tryptophan is present at the end of the CDR3, so a read error is the likely explanation. This rearrangement joins TRBV7-2 to TRBJ1-2; maybe TRBD1 (5 bases). The V gene's germline CDR1 is SGHTA and CDR2 FQGNSA. Trimming cost V 8 bases and J 4 bases, with 20 bases left between them. This CDR3 is built from 15 residues. This CDR3 reads CASGSTQGEGYGYTV. The CDR3 DNA reads TGTGCCAGCGGCTCGACGCAGGGAGAAGGCTATGGCTACACCGTC.

The genes are TRBV28 and TRBJ2-7; 7 bases line up with TRBD1. The CDR3 is made up of 15 amino acids. Germline V CDR1 and CDR2: MDHEN, SYDVKM. V trimming: 4 bases; J trimming: 4 bases; junction bases outside the gene matches: 10. The CDR3 region is CASSSTRGPLYEQYF. CDR3 DNA: TGTGCCAGCAGTTCCACTAGGGGGCCCTTATACGAGCAGTACTTC.

This clonotype is a singleton in its sample. This may arise from a read error, as a much more abundant clone is one base away. CDR3 DNA sequence: TGTGTCAGCACCTGGAGGCAGGGGGATGAAAAACTGTTTTTT. Protein: CVSTWRQGDEKLFF. The rearrangement uses TRBV28 and TRBJ1-4; the match to TRBD1 covers 7 bases. Germline V lookup: CDR1 MDHEN, CDR2 SYDVKM. This CDR3 has 14 amino acids.

A remark on this clonotype: Just one base apart from a much larger clone, this may be a read error. This rearrangement joins TRBV28 to TRBJ1-1, with D possibly TRBD1 on 5 matching bases. Germline CDR1 is MDHEN and CDR2 is SYDVKM. The CDR3 runs 14 residues. This chain's CDR3 is CVSSLIGGNTEAFF. Written as DNA, the CDR3 is TGTGTCAGCAGTTTAATTGGGGGGAACACTGAAGCTTTCTTT.

This clonotype came up once. Its ends do not fully match the called genes, so a read error is possible. The rearrangement links TRBV11-2 to TRBJ2-7, with 15 bases aligning to TRBD2. CDR1 is SGHAT and CDR2 is FQNNGV in the germline V gene. This CDR3 has 18 residues. In DNA form, the CDR3 reads TGTGCCAGCAGCTTATCCGATGGACTAGCGGGAGGGGTGTACGGGCAGTACTTC. It codes for CASSLSDGLAGGVYGQYF.

The gene calls are TRBV11-2 and TRBJ2-1, with 14 bases aligning to TRBD2. Per germline, CDR1 SGHAT and CDR2 FQNNGV. This CDR3 is built from 16 residues. Trimming cost V 3 bases and J 8 bases; bases outside gene matches: 6. The CDR3 DNA is TGTGCCAGCAGCTTTAGACTAGCGGGAGGGCCGGATGAGCAGTTCTTC. The encoded protein is CASSFRLAGGPDEQFF.

The genes are TRBV6-5 and TRBJ2-1; possibly TRBD2 for D (6 bases). Germline CDR1 is MNHEY and CDR2 is SVGAGI. The CDR3 loop spans 14 amino acids. With 4 bases removed from V and 0 bases from J, the gap between germline ends came to 7 bases. CDR3 coding DNA: TGTGCCAGCAGTTTACTAGCCTCCTACAATGAGCAGTTCTTC. This translates into CASSLLASYNEQFF.

On this clonotype: An end of the junction does not agree with germline; a read error may underlie this. The V gene is TRBV11-2, the J gene TRBJ2-7; D unclear. Germline V gene lookup returns CDR1 SGHAT and CDR2 FQNNGV. This CDR3 has 13 residues. The CDR3 sequence is CVSRLERRAKQYF. CDR3 bases: TGTGTCAGCCGCTTAGAAAGGCGCGCCAAGCAGTACTTC.

A word on this clonotype: At one boundary the junction diverges from the germline segment, which might be a read error. The rearrangement joins TRBV4-1 to TRBJ2-3; D may be TRBD2 (6 bases). The germline V gene has CDR1 MGHRA and CDR2 YSYEKL. The CDR3 totals 16 residues. In DNA, the CDR3 is TGCTCCAGCAGCCCAGAGGCGGGGATAAGCACTGATGCGCAGTATTTT. Protein product: CSSSPEAGISTDAQYF.

This clonotype was detected ten times or more. The CDR3 DNA follows: TGTGCCTGGAGTGTTGGAGGTACTAACTATGGCTACACCTTC. Its protein is CAWSVGGTNYGYTF. This rearrangement joins TRBV30 to TRBJ1-2, with D unclear. Germline CDR1 is GTSNPN and CDR2 is SVGIG (reference sequence). The CDR3 length is 14 residues. The germline V and J ends were trimmed by 0 bases and 0 bases, with 8 bases remaining between them.

This rearrangement joins TRBV7-8 to TRBJ2-3, with 11 positions matching TRBD2. With V trimmed by 1 base and J by 8 bases, 14 bases remained unmatched. This CDR3 is built from 18 residues. Germline V CDR1 and CDR2: SGHVS, FQNEAQ. CDR3 region: CASSLVVKGGLAGVTQYF. The CDR3 DNA is TGTGCCAGCAGCTTAGTGGTGAAGGGTGGACTAGCGGGTGTTACGCAGTATTTT.

For this clonotype: Mismatch with germline at one junction end may stem from a read error. The chain is built from TRBV11-2 and TRBJ1-4, with TRBD1 as a possible D gene (5 bases). The CDR3 totals 14 residues. In germline, CDR1 is SGHAT, CDR2 FQNNGV. The CDR3 DNA reads TGCGCCAGCAGTTTAGAGGTTGGGGACGAAAAACTGTCTTTT. Residues: CASSLEVGDEKLSF. Looking up the rest from reference TRBV11-2 and TRBJ1-4 gives the full variable domain: EAGVAQSPRYKIIEKRQSVAFWCNPISGHATLYWYQQILGQGPKLLIQFQNNGVVDDSQLPKDRFSAERLKGVDSTLKIQPAKLEDSAVYLCASSLEVGDEKLSFGSGTQLSVL.

This clonotype was seen repeatedly, ten times or more. The chain combines TRBV30 with TRBJ2-3; the D gene could be TRBD1 or TRBD2 (5 bases each). This CDR3 comprises 14 residues. The V end lost 7 bases, the J end lost 2 bases, and 16 bases lay between the germline ends. Germline CDR1 reads GTSNPN; CDR2 reads SVGIG (reference sequence). The CDR3: CASKGSFDTDTQYF. The CDR3 nucleotides read TGTGCCTCAAAGGGGAGTTTCGACACAGATACGCAGTATTTT.

Details on this clonotype: The junction differs from germline at one of its ends, possibly a read error. V gene TRBV10-3 combines with J gene TRBJ1-1, with D perhaps TRBD1 (6 bases). The CDR3 loop spans 14 amino acids. CDR1 ENHRY and CDR2 SYGVKD come from the germline V gene. Here the CDR3 DNA reads TGTGACATCCGCCGAACAGGGTTGGGCACTGAAGCTTTCTTT. This codes for CDIRRTGLGTEAFF.

The V gene is TRBV12-3 or TRBV12-4, the J gene TRBJ2-5, with D possibly TRBD2 on 5 matching bases. This CDR3 contains 15 residues. Trimming took off 5 bases at V and 9 bases at J, with 22 bases between the two ends. CDR3 loop: CASSIIGGASLSQYF. For the CDR3, the DNA is TGTGCCAGCAGTATCATAGGAGGCGCGAGTCTCTCCCAGTACTTC.

With respect to this clonotype: This may stem from a read error, because a much larger clone lies one nucleotide away. CDR3 in DNA: TGTGCCAGCAGCCACCAGTACGGGGGCGACGAGCAGTACTTC. Translation: CASSHQYGGDEQYF. The chain uses TRBV28 and TRBJ2-7; D may be TRBD1 or TRBD2 (6 bases each). Deletions cut 6 bases from V and 5 bases from J, with 17 bases between. Germline V gene lookup returns CDR1 MDHEN and CDR2 SYDVKM. The CDR3 extends over 14 amino acids.

The CDR3 protein is CASGLPGSYSNQPQHF. DNA of the CDR3: TGTGCCAGCGGATTACCCGGGAGCTATAGCAATCAGCCCCAGCATTTT. V usage is TRBV28 and J usage is TRBJ1-5; D not certain. V lost 8 bases and J 0 bases, leaving 17 bases between the germline ends. CDR3 length: 16 residues. Germline V gene sequence: CDR1 MDHEN, CDR2 SYDVKM. Complete variable domain (other parts from reference TRBV28 and TRBJ1-5): DVKVTQSSRYLVKRTGEKVFLECVQDMDHENMFWYRQDPGLGLRLIYFSYDVKMKEKGDIPEGYSVSREKKERFSLILESASTNQTSMYLCASGLPGSYSNQPQHFGDGTRLSIL.

This clonotype was seen only a few times. J is TRBJ1-5 and V is TRBV5-1, with unresolved D. The CDR3 extends over 15 amino acids. Germline V gene lookup returns CDR1 SGHRS and CDR2 YFSETQ. V was clipped by 0 bases and J by 1 base, with 8 bases between them. The chain's CDR3 is CASSLAVDSNQPQHF. The CDR3, as DNA: TGCGCCAGCAGCTTGGCCGTGGACAGCAATCAGCCCCAGCATTTT.

Note on this clonotype: Since a much larger clone is just one base distant, this may be a read error. The chain has TRBV2 and TRBJ2-5; D tentatively fits TRBD1 or TRBD2 (5 bases each). Germline V gives CDR1 SNHLY, CDR2 FYNNEI. The V gene lost 4 bases and the J gene lost 5 bases, with 8 bases spanning the gap. The CDR3 runs 12 residues. The CDR3 DNA reads TGTGCCAGCAGTGGAGGGGACGAGACCCAGTACTTC. Protein: CASSGGDETQYF.

As concerns this clonotype: The CDR3 end shows no conserved phenylalanine or tryptophan, and so a read error is likely. The rearrangement links TRBV6-2 or TRBV6-3 to TRBJ1-1, with D unclear. CDR1 MNHEY and CDR2 SVGEGT come from the germline V gene. V was clipped by 2 bases and J by 1 base, with 5 bases between them. The CDR3 is 13 amino acids. The CDR3 sequence: CASSYRGNTEAFS. As DNA, the CDR3 is TGTGCCAGCAGTTACCGGGGGAACACTGAAGCTTTCTCT.

For this clonotype: One end of the junction varies from germline; a read error may be responsible. The chain uses TRBV29-1 and TRBJ2-7; D gene unclear. This CDR3 spans 13 amino acids. Germline lookup yields CDR1 SQVTM and CDR2 ANQGSEA. The CDR3: CSIEVPGEAGQYF. Written as DNA, the CDR3 is TGCAGCATTGAGGTCCCCGGAGAGGCAGGGCAGTACTTC.